This T cell receptor beta chain was obtained from a study of T-cell memory formation after mild COVID-19. Study in general: For the most part, TCR clusters were specific to one donor.

Points from the study as a whole: Most CD4+ clones that shrank were in CM and EM, while CD8+ ones turned up in EMRA. Pre-infection memory carried some responding clones, suggesting that cross-reactive memory joined.

The germline V gene has CDR1 MNHNY and CDR2 SVGAGI (reference sequence). Trimming took off 1 base at V and 1 base at J, with 4 bases between the two ends. This CDR3 has 13 residues. On this clonotype itself: The antigen is undetermined.

Sample barcodes and UMIs were carried by the TCR alpha and TCR beta cDNA libraries that 5'RACE generated with constant-segment primers. MiXCR, applied by TCRdb to the 5' RACE reads, yields one record per CDR3 protein. In the table there are more than 120,000 distinct CDR3 sequences, about 5.5% of which are singletons. The material sequenced was PBMCs or a T cell subset sorted from them (not recorded which). This clonotype was sampled from an adult woman who had mild COVID-19 (a few samples of this study predate the infection). Cell type and time point are not known. The genes are TRBV6-6 and TRBJ1-1; no definite D call. CDR3 sequence (DNA): TGTGCCAGCAGTTACTTGAGGAACACTGAAGCTTTCTTT. Protein sequence: CASSYLRNTEAFF.